One sample yielded the 30 T cell receptor beta chains listed below, sequenced in a study of cytomegalovirus exposure and HLA in healthy donors. A multiplex PCR was run with 60 Vbeta primers and 13 Jbeta primers. The protocol was immunoSEQ multiplex PCR, while the TCRdb copy is restricted to in-frame clones and leaves out a portion. Of about 130,000 clones listed, 76% were seen once; the top ten hold about 1.8%. Sequencing was carried out using PBMCs. The receptors stem from a man aged 50 to 60 in good health and CMV-seronegative.

CDR3 sequence reads: CASSFSNTEAFF. CDR3 DNA: TGTGCCAGCAGCTTCTCCAACACTGAAGCTTTCTTT. J is TRBJ1-1 and V is TRBV7-9; no definite D call. Germline loops: CDR1 SEHNR, CDR2 FQNEAQ (reference sequence). Trimming stripped 3 bases from V and 2 bases from J, with 4 bases between. The CDR3 loop spans 12 amino acids. The whole variable domain, filled in from reference TRBV7-9 and TRBJ1-1, reads DTGVSQNPRHKITKRGQNVTFRCDPISEHNRLYWYRQTLGQGPEFLTYFQNEAQLEKSRLLSDRFSAERPKGSFSTLEIQRTEQGDSAMYLCASSFSNTEAFFGQGTRLTVV.

The gene calls are TRBV19 and TRBJ2-3; TRBD1 matches 10 bases. J was trimmed by 3 bases and V by 4 bases; bases with no gene match: 10. The CDR3 spans 17 residues. Germline values: CDR1 LNHDA, CDR2 SQIVND (reference sequence). Here the CDR3 DNA reads TGTGCCAGTAGTAATCGGATTGACAGGGGGCAAACAGATACGCAGTATTTT. Translating gives CASSNRIDRGQTDTQYF.

This clone has only one observation. J is TRBJ1-6 and V is TRBV19; D possibly corresponds to TRBD1 (5 bases). Germline CDR1 is LNHDA and CDR2 is SQIVND (reference sequence). This CDR3 region has 15 residues. The V and J ends lost 9 bases and 7 bases respectively, with 19 bases between them. The CDR3 sequence: CASRAVAGPNSPLHF. The CDR3 nucleotides are TGTGCCAGCCGGGCCGTAGCGGGACCAAATTCACCCCTCCACTTT.

This chain joins TRBV7-2 and TRBJ1-1, with a possible D match to TRBD1 (5 bases). In germline, CDR1 is SGHTA, CDR2 FQGNSA. The CDR3 loop spans 13 amino acids. V was pared by 7 bases and J by 3 bases, with 12 bases between. In DNA, the CDR3 is TGTGCCAGCAACCAGGGTAAGGACACTGAAGCTTTCTTT. Its translation is CASNQGKDTEAFF.

V and J are TRBV7-9 and TRBJ2-3, with 11 bases that match TRBD1. The V and J ends lost 6 bases and 5 bases, in that order; junction bases with no gene match: 4. Germline CDR1 and CDR2: SEHNR and FQNEAQ (reference sequence). The CDR3 totals 14 residues. Here the CDR3 reads CASRGTGGGDTQYF. CDR3 in DNA: TGTGCCAGCAGGGGGACAGGGGGAGGAGATACGCAGTATTTT.

The chain's CDR3 is CASSGYGLDRGEKLFF. As DNA, the CDR3 is TGTGCCAGCAGCGGCTACGGCTTGGACAGGGGTGAAAAACTGTTTTTT. The chain recombines TRBV9 with TRBJ1-4; 9 nucleotides line up with TRBD1. The length of the CDR3 is 16 residues. The germline V gene encodes CDR1 SGDLS and CDR2 YYNGEE. Trimming at V came to 3 bases and at J to 7 bases, leaving 10 bases not matched to a gene. The full variable domain, its missing parts supplied by reference TRBV9 and TRBJ1-4, is DSGVTQTPKHLITATGQRVTLRCSPRSGDLSVYWYQQSLDQGLQFLIQYYNGEERAKGNILERFSAQQFPDLHSELNLSSLELGDSALYFCASSGYGLDRGEKLFFGSGTQLSVL.

V and J are TRBV19 and TRBJ1-2, with D possibly being TRBD1 (5 bases). V lost 7 bases to trimming and J lost 8 bases, with 20 bases between them. The CDR3 sequence is 14 residues long. Germline loops: CDR1 LNHDA, CDR2 SQIVND (reference sequence). Here the CDR3 DNA reads TGTGCCAGTACCCTGCTAACTGGGGGAGGCGGCTACACCTTC. Translating gives CASTLLTGGGGYTF. Filled out from reference TRBV19 and TRBJ1-2, the complete variable domain reads DGGITQSPKYLFRKEGQNVTLSCEQNLNHDAMYWYRQDPGQGLRLIYYSQIVNDFQKGDIAEGYSVSREKKESFPLTVTSAQKNPTAFYLCASTLLTGGGGYTFGSGTRLTVV.

The genes are TRBV19 and TRBJ2-2; D call uncertain. Germline V CDR1 and CDR2: LNHDA, SQIVND (reference sequence). The CDR3 spans 14 residues. The V end was cut by 4 bases, the J end by 7 bases, with 13 bases between. The CDR3 loop reads CASSTSLVGGELFF. The DNA of the CDR3 is TGTGCCAGTAGTACCTCTCTGGTCGGCGGGGAGCTGTTTTTT.

CDR3 sequence reads: CASSTRAGARGSSSPLHF. CDR3 nucleotides: TGCGCCAGCAGCACAAGGGCCGGCGCGAGGGGGTCTTCTTCACCCCTCCACTTT. This chain connects TRBV5-1 to TRBJ1-6, with TRBD1 as a possible D gene (6 bases). Trimming stripped 4 bases from V and 9 bases from J, with 26 bases between. CDR3 length equals 18 residues. Germline CDR1 is SGHRS and CDR2 is YFSETQ.

V gene TRBV19 combines with J gene TRBJ1-4; 7 nucleotides align to TRBD1. The CDR3 runs to 17 residues. V dropped 2 bases and J dropped 0; count of bases not matched to a gene: 6. CDR1 LNHDA and CDR2 SQIVND come from the germline V gene (reference sequence). The CDR3 loop is CASSIYMDRSTNEKLFF. The DNA of the CDR3 is TGTGCCAGTAGTATATATATGGACAGGTCAACTAATGAAAAACTGTTTTTT.

This clone was counted between two and nine times. The rearrangement uses TRBV28 and TRBJ1-6; D is possibly TRBD1 (5 bases). Germline V gene data show CDR1 as MDHEN and CDR2 as SYDVKM. V lost 6 bases and J lost 6, with 12 bases in between. CDR3 length: 14 amino acids. The CDR3 here is CASRIGGANSPLHF. CDR3 sequence (DNA): TGTGCCAGCAGAATAGGAGGGGCTAATTCACCCCTCCACTTT.

The rearrangement links TRBV6-1 to TRBJ2-7, with 8 bases identical to TRBD1. V lost 1 base to trimming and J lost 4 bases; unmatched junction nucleotides: 3. The germline V gene encodes CDR1 MNHNS and CDR2 SASEGT. The CDR3 length is 14 residues. CDR3 amino acids: CASSEGWTGYEQYV. CDR3 sequence (DNA): TGTGCCAGCAGTGAAGGTTGGACAGGGTACGAGCAGTACGTC.

This clone occurred once. The rearrangement uses TRBV7-2 and TRBJ2-7, with 7 positions matching TRBD1. Losses at the gene ends were 2 bases for V and 6 bases for J; bases not matched to a gene: 4. The CDR3 covers 13 residues. CDR1 and CDR2 from the germline V gene are SGHTA and FQGNSA. The CDR3 protein is CASSLNRGSEQYF. As DNA, the CDR3 is TGTGCCAGCAGCTTAAACAGGGGAAGCGAGCAGTACTTC.

The genes are TRBV5-1 and TRBJ2-2, with 8 bases matching TRBD1. Germline loops: CDR1 SGHRS, CDR2 YFSETQ. With V trimmed by 4 bases and J by 9 bases, 14 bases remained unmatched. The CDR3 has 16 amino acids. Written as DNA, the CDR3 is TGCGCCAGCAGCGCGACCCTGCGGCAGGGGGCAAGGGAGCTGTTTTTT. Translation gives CASSATLRQGARELFF.

The V call is TRBV7-2, the J call TRBJ1-1; D may be TRBD1 (5 bases). The CDR3 covers 13 residues. The germline V gene has CDR1 SGHTA and CDR2 FQGNSA. The ends were cut back, 5 bases at V and 1 base at J, with 8 bases in the middle. Here the CDR3 reads CASSIGQNTEAFF. The CDR3, as DNA: TGTGCCAGCAGCATAGGACAGAACACTGAAGCTTTCTTT.

V and J are TRBV9 and TRBJ2-5; the D gene is possibly TRBD2 (6 bases). The CDR3 contains 14 residues. V was cut by 4 bases and J by 1 base, with 11 bases left in between. Germline-derived CDR1 and CDR2 are SGDLS and YYNGEE. CDR3 sequence (DNA): TGTGCCAGCAGCCCGGGACTGTCCCAAGAGACCCAGTACTTC. This sequence encodes CASSPGLSQETQYF.

The chain is built from TRBV4-1 and TRBJ1-5; unclear D gene. V was pared by 2 bases and J by 7 bases, with 18 bases between. The CDR3 contains 16 residues. Looked up from germline, CDR1 is MGHRA and CDR2 is YSYEKL. The CDR3 DNA is TGCGCCAGCAGCCAACGAATTGACGGTGACTCACAGCCCCAGCATTTT. Its translation: CASSQRIDGDSQPQHF.

This chain links TRBV18 with TRBJ2-7; 7 positions match TRBD1. In germline, CDR1 is KGHSH, CDR2 LQKENI. This CDR3 spans 13 amino acids. Germline trimming cut 0 bases from V and 6 bases from J; bases unmatched to any gene: 2. The CDR3: CASSPPGQFEQYV. For the CDR3, the DNA is TGTGCCAGCTCACCACCGGGACAGTTCGAGCAGTACGTC.

The V gene is TRBV2, the J gene TRBJ2-3, with 7 bases matching TRBD2. Trimming at V came to 4 bases and at J to 3 bases, leaving 7 bases not matched to a gene. The germline V gene encodes CDR1 SNHLY and CDR2 FYNNEI. The CDR3 has 15 residues. The CDR3 sequence: CASSVPAGETDTQYF. For the CDR3, the DNA is TGTGCCAGCAGTGTCCCGGCGGGGGAGACAGATACGCAGTATTTT.

The chain joins TRBV5-1 to TRBJ2-3; the match to TRBD2 covers 11 bases. This CDR3 region has 15 residues. Germline loops: CDR1 SGHRS, CDR2 YFSETQ. V lost 0 bases and J lost 4; bases outside the gene matches: 1. DNA of the CDR3: TGCGCCAGCAGCTTGGTAGCGGGGGGGCCAGATACGCAGTATTTT. Its translation: CASSLVAGGPDTQYF.

This clone was counted a single time. This chain connects TRBV7-2 to TRBJ1-5; D not certain. Between the trimmed V and J ends, which lost 2 bases and 2 bases, there was a span of 4 bases. The length of the CDR3 is 13 residues. Germline V gene data show CDR1 as SGHTA and CDR2 as FQGNSA. CDR3 protein: CASSLTGNQPQHF. The DNA for the CDR3 is TGTGCCAGCAGCTTAACAGGCAATCAGCCCCAGCATTTT. Full variable domain (rest looked up from reference TRBV7-2 and TRBJ1-5): GAGVSQSPSNKVTEKGKDVELRCDPISGHTALYWYRQSLGQGLEFLIYFQGNSAPDKSGLPSDRFSAERTGGSVSTLTIQRTQQEDSAVYLCASSLTGNQPQHFGDGTRLSIL.

Concerning this clone: The junction and the germline gene differ at one end; a read error may be behind it. This chain joins TRBV7-9 and TRBJ1-2; TRBD1 is a possible D gene (5 bases). This CDR3 is built from 13 residues. Germline loops: CDR1 SEHNR, CDR2 FQNEAQ (reference sequence). As DNA, the CDR3 is TGTTCCAGCAGTCGGGACTCTAACTATGGCTACACCTTC. Its protein is CSSSRDSNYGYTF.

There are a few counts of this clone. V usage is TRBV5-5 and J usage is TRBJ2-7, with D possibly TRBD2 on 5 matching bases. V lost 1 base and J lost 1, with 12 bases in between. Germline V gene lookup returns CDR1 SGHKS and CDR2 YYEKEE (reference sequence). The CDR3 runs to 15 residues. The DNA for the CDR3 is TGTGCCAGCAGCTTGACTTCCGGGGTTTCCTACGAGCAGTACTTC. Protein: CASSLTSGVSYEQYF.

V gene TRBV7-3 combines with J gene TRBJ2-7, with 10 bases identical to TRBD1. Trimming at V came to 2 bases and at J to 5 bases, leaving 3 bases not matched to a gene. The germline V gene has CDR1 SGHTA and CDR2 FQGTGA. The CDR3 length is 14 residues. The CDR3 DNA reads as TGTGCCAGCAGCTTAGGGACAGGGGTCCACGAGCAGTACTTC. This gives the protein CASSLGTGVHEQYF. Full variable domain (outside the CDR3, taken from reference TRBV7-3 and TRBJ2-7): GAGVSQTPSNKVTEKGKYVELRCDPISGHTALYWYRQSLGQGPEFLIYFQGTGAADDSGLPNDRFFAVRPEGSVSTLKIQRTERGDSAVYLCASSLGTGVHEQYFGPGTRLTVT.

This clone was seen only once. The same CDR3 is also encoded by other DNA sequences in this sample. The genes are TRBV6-1 and TRBJ1-2; a weak D match, TRBD1 (6 bases). In germline, CDR1 is MNHNS, CDR2 SASEGT. Trimming removed 5 bases from V and 3 bases from J, with 10 bases in between. The CDR3 has 13 amino acids. The CDR3 sequence is CASSRGADYGYTF. The CDR3 region has the DNA TGTGCCAGCAGTCGGGGGGCTGACTATGGCTACACCTTC.

The chain carries TRBV4-3 and TRBJ1-3; D gene uncertain. The germline V gene encodes CDR1 LGHNA and CDR2 YSLEER. The CDR3 has 15 amino acids. V gave up 3 bases and J gave up 4 bases, with 13 bases separating them. The CDR3: CASSQRTLSGNTIYF. In DNA, the CDR3 is TGCGCCAGCAGCCAGAGGACTTTATCCGGAAACACCATATATTTT.

The chain combines TRBV29-1 with TRBJ2-1; possible D gene TRBD1, 5 bases. CDR1 SQVTM and CDR2 ANQGSEA come from the germline V gene. V gave up 7 bases and J gave up 0 bases, with 13 bases separating them. This CDR3 has 14 amino acids. In DNA, the CDR3 is TGCAGCGCCGCCCCAGGGCGCTCCTACAATGAGCAGTTCTTC. Amino acids: CSAAPGRSYNEQFF.

The chain joins TRBV7-6 to TRBJ1-4, with TRBD1 matching over 7 bases. CDR1 and CDR2 (germline): SGHVS, FNYEAQ. The CDR3 length is 16 residues. With V trimmed by 1 base and J by 4 bases, 6 bases remained unmatched. CDR3 sequence (DNA): TGTGCCAGCAGCTTAGTCCAGGGGGAACTTAATGAAAAACTGTTTTTT. As protein: CASSLVQGELNEKLFF.

This chain connects TRBV7-2 to TRBJ2-3; D possibly corresponds to TRBD1 (6 bases). This CDR3 has 14 residues. Germline V CDR1 and CDR2: SGHTA, FQGNSA. The V gene lost 5 bases and the J gene lost 3 bases, with 12 bases spanning the gap. The CDR3 DNA follows: TGTGCCAGCAGCACCCAGGGGCAGACAGATACGCAGTATTTT. Its protein is CASSTQGQTDTQYF.

V and J are TRBV11-2 and TRBJ2-7, with a weak D call TRBD2 (6 bases). This CDR3 has 15 amino acids. The V gene lost 0 bases and the J gene lost 3 bases, with 12 bases spanning the gap. Germline V gives CDR1 SGHAT, CDR2 FQNNGV. CDR3 residues: CASSLDYFGSYEQYF. The CDR3 DNA reads TGTGCCAGCAGCTTAGATTACTTCGGGAGCTACGAGCAGTACTTC.